A selection of T cell receptor beta chains follows, all from one sample in a study of T cell repertoires in cytomegalovirus infection. Each CDR3 protein is one row after TCRdb ran MiXCR on the reads. The sample includes 100,000 to 150,000 distinct CDR3 sequences, 20% to 30% of them seen just once. No antigen has been identified for these receptors. Sequencing was performed on PBMCs, sequenced either directly or after in vitro stimulation (not recorded which). These receptor sequences come from a human donor in good health (CMV status not recorded). Some clones in this sample may be carry-over from other donors' samples. Both conserved end residues are part of each CDR3. The D gene is left open where the match is weak. The listing skips clone size in some rows; elsewhere it reads once, few, many or a size class.

size	D	J	V	DNA	CDR3
few	-	TRBJ2-3	TRBV6-4	TGTGCCAGCAGTGACGAGGGGGGAAAAGGGTATACGCAGTATTTT	CASSDEGGKGYTQYF
-	TRBD1	TRBJ1-3	TRBV30	TGTGCCTGGAGTGTCAGGGGGCCTGGAAACACCATATATTTT	CAWSVRGPGNTIYF
many	-	TRBJ2-1	TRBV7-2	TGTGCCAGCAGCTTAGTCCCTCCCGGCTACAATGAGCAGTTCTTC	CASSLVPPGYNEQFF
-	-	TRBJ1-1	TRBV11-1	TGTGCCAGCAGCTTAAGTGACGCTGAAGCTTTCTTT	CASSLSDAEAFF
-	-	TRBJ2-7	TRBV6-8	TGTGCCAGCAGTCGGTATTACCCCTACGAGCAGTACTTC	CASSRYYPYEQYF
many	-	TRBJ1-5	TRBV2	TGTGCCAGCAGTCGCCGACTGGATTGTGGGGCTAAAAATCAGCCCCAGCATTTT	CASSRRLDCGAKNQPQHF
-	-	TRBJ2-5	TRBV18	TGTGCCAGCTCACGGGGGTTCGACCAAGAGACCCAGTACTTC	CASSRGFDQETQYF
many	-	TRBJ2-3	TRBV7-9	TGTGCCAGCAGCTTAGGCCTGTATAGCGACACAGATACGCAGTATTTT	CASSLGLYSDTDTQYF
-	TRBD1	TRBJ2-5	TRBV28	TGTGCCAGCAGTTTGCCCGCCGGGACAGGAGAGCAAGGGACCCAGTACTTC	CASSLPAGTGEQGTQYF
few	TRBD1	TRBJ1-5	TRBV7-9	TGTGCCAGCAGCTCAGGCCGGACAGGGACGTATGCGAGCAATCAGCCCCAGCATTTT	CASSSGRTGTYASNQPQHF
many	-	TRBJ1-5	TRBV28	TGTGCCAGCAGTCCGATAGGGGGTCAAGGTCAGCCCCAGCATTTT	CASSPIGGQGQPQHF
few	TRBD1	TRBJ1-1	TRBV7-3	TGTGCCAGCAGCACGACAGGGGTTGGCACTGAAGCTTTCTTT	CASSTTGVGTEAFF
-	TRBD2	TRBJ2-5	TRBV5-1	TGCGCCAGCAGCTCGAGCAGTCTAGCGGGGCAAGAGACCCAGTACTTC	CASSSSSLAGQETQYF
-	-	TRBJ2-2	TRBV6-2/TRBV6-3	TGTGCCAGCAGTTCTCGCGGCAGGAGGGACACCGGGGAGCTGTTTTTT	CASSSRGRRDTGELFF
-	TRBD2	TRBJ2-1	TRBV14	TGTGCCAGCAGCCAAGATTTAGCGGGAGAGGTAGACAATGAGCAGTTCTTC	CASSQDLAGEVDNEQFF
-	TRBD1	TRBJ1-5	TRBV7-2	TGTGCCAGCAGTTGGACAGGGGGTAATCAGCCCCAGCATTTT	CASSWTGGNQPQHF
few	-	TRBJ1-1	TRBV7-3	TGTGCCAGCAGCGCCCTCCATGGGGTCACTGAAGCTTTCTTT	CASSALHGVTEAFF
many	-	TRBJ1-2	TRBV12-3/TRBV12-4	TGTGCCAGCAGCCAAAGGGCTTCTAGCTATGGCTACACCTTC	CASSQRASSYGYTF
-	TRBD2	TRBJ2-1	TRBV20-1	TGCAGTGCTAGACAAACAGCCGGGACTAGCTTCAATGAGCAGTTCTTC	CSARQTAGTSFNEQFF
-	-	TRBJ2-7	TRBV19	TGTGCCAGTAGCCAGGGGAGGCTAGCGATCTACGAGCAGTACTTC	CASSQGRLAIYEQYF
many	-	TRBJ2-3	TRBV7-3	TGTGCCAGCAGCTTGTTGAGCGGGAGCACAGATACGCAGTATTTT	CASSLLSGSTDTQYF
many	TRBD1	TRBJ2-7	TRBV29-1	TGCAGCGGTATCAACAGGGGTCCCACCTACGAGCAGTACTTC	CSGINRGPTYEQYF
-	TRBD1	TRBJ2-1	TRBV12-5	TGTGCTAGTGGTCCACCGGACAGGGATGTAGGGGAGCAGTTCTTC	CASGPPDRDVGEQFF
many	-	TRBJ1-5	TRBV7-2	TGTGCCAGCAGCTTAGAATGGAGGGGTAGGGGTAATCAGCCCCAGCATTTT	CASSLEWRGRGNQPQHF
-	-	TRBJ1-6	TRBV27	TGTGCCAGCAGTTTTCGGGGGCAACAGTCACCCCTCCACTTT	CASSFRGQQSPLHF
-	-	TRBJ2-3	TRBV20-1	TGCAGTGCTGCCGAGCAGGGGACAGATACGCAGTATTTT	CSAAEQGTDTQYF
-	TRBD2	TRBJ2-6	TRBV12-5	TGTGCTAGTGGTCCCACGAAAATCCAACCGGGACTAGCGGGAGGGTCCTCTGGGGCCAACGTCCTGACTTTC	CASGPTKIQPGLAGGSSGANVLTF
-	-	TRBJ2-1	TRBV6-2/TRBV6-3	TGTGCCAGCACCGCGGGGAACCACAATGAAGGGTTCTTC	CASTAGNHNEGFF
-	-	TRBJ1-1	TRBV7-9	TGTGCCAGCAGCTTGGGGACGTCTGAAGCTTTCTTT	CASSLGTSEAFF
-	TRBD1	TRBJ1-2	TRBV2	TGTGCCAGCAGTGATACAGGGGGCGGCTATGGCTACACCTTC	CASSDTGGGYGYTF
once	-	TRBJ1-5	TRBV4-1	TGCGCCAGCAGCCAAGGGAGGGCAGCTTCTCGGCGTCAGCCCCAGCATTTT	CASSQGRAASRRQPQHF
-	-	TRBJ1-1	TRBV7-9	TGTGCCAGCAGGCCCAAACAGGGGAACACTGAAGCTTTCTTT	CASRPKQGNTEAFF
-	TRBD2	TRBJ2-5	TRBV10-3	TGTGCCATCAGTGATTCGACCGGGACTAGCAACCAGTACTTC	CAISDSTGTSNQYF
-	TRBD1	TRBJ1-2	TRBV27	TGTGCCAGCAGGACAGGGGGCGCGACCTATGGCTACACCTTC	CASRTGGATYGYTF
-	-	TRBJ2-5	TRBV4-3	TGCGCCAGCAGCCGGGATCAGGGCCGGCAGACCCAGTACTTC	CASSRDQGRQTQYF